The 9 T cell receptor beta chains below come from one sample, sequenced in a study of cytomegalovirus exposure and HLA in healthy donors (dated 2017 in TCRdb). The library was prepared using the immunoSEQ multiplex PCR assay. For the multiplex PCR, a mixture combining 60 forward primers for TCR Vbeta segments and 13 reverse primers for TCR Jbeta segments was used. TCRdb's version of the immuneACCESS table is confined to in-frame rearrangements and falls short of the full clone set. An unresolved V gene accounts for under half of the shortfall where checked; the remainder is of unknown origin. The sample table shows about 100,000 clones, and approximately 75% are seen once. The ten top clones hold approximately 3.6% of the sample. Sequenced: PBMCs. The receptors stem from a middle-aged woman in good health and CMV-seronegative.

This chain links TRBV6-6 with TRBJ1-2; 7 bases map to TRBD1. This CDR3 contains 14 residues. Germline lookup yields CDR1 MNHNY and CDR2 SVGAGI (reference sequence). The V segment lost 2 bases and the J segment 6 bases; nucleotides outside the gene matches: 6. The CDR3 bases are TGTGCCAGCAGTTACGCGGACAGGAGTAATGGCTACACCTTC. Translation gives CASSYADRSNGYTF.

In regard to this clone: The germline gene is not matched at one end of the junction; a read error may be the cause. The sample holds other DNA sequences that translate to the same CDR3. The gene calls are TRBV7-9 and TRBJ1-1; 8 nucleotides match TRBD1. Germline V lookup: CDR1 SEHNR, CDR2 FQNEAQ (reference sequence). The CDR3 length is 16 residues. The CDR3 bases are TGTGCCAGCAGCTTATTCGACAGGGGAATGAATACTGAAGCTTTCTTT. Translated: CASSLFDRGMNTEAFF. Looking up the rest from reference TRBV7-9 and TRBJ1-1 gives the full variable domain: DTGVSQNPRHKITKRGQNVTFRCDPISEHNRLYWYRQTLGQGPEFLTYFQNEAQLEKSRLLSDRFSAERPKGSFSTLEIQRTEQGDSAMYLCASSLFDRGMNTEAFFGQGTRLTVV.

CDR3 DNA: TGTGCCAGCAGCTTGGGACTAGCGGGATTACAAGAGACCCAGTACTTC. It translates to CASSLGLAGLQETQYF. This sequence joins TRBV5-4 and TRBJ2-5; TRBD2 agrees at 11 bases. The CDR3 runs 16 residues. Germline loops: CDR1 SGHNT, CDR2 YYREEE (reference sequence). Unmatched junction bases numbered 3, after V lost 0 bases and J lost 2 bases.

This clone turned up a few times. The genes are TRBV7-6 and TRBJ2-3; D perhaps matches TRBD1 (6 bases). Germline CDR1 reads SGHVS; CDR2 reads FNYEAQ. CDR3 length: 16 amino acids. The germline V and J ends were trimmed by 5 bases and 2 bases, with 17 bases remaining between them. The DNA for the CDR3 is TGTGCCAGCAGCCATTTGACAGGCGAGTTCACAGATACGCAGTATTTT. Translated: CASSHLTGEFTDTQYF.

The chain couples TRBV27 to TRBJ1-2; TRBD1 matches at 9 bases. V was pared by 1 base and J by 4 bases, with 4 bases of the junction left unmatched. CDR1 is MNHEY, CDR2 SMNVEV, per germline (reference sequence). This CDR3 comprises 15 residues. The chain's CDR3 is CASSLWGQGGYGYTF. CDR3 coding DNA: TGTGCCAGCAGTTTATGGGGACAGGGAGGCTATGGCTACACCTTC.

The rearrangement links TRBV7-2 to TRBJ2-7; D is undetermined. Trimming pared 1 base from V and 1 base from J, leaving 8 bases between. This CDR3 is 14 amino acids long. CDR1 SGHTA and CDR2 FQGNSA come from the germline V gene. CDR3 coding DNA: TGTGCCAGCAGCTTAGAAGCTAGATCCTACGAGCAGTACTTC. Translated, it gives CASSLEARSYEQYF.

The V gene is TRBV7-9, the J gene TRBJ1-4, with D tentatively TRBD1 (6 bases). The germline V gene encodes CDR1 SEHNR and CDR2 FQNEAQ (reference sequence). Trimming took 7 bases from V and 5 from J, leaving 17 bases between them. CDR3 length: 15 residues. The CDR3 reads CASTDPRRGNEKLFF. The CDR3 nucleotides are TGTGCCAGCACCGATCCACGCAGGGGAAATGAAAAACTGTTTTTT.

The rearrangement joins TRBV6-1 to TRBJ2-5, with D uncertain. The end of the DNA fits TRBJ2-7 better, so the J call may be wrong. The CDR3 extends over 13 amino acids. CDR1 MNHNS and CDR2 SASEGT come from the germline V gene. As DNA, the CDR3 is TGTGCCAGCAGCTTGACGGAGACCTACGAGCAGTACTTC. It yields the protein CASSLTETYEQYF.

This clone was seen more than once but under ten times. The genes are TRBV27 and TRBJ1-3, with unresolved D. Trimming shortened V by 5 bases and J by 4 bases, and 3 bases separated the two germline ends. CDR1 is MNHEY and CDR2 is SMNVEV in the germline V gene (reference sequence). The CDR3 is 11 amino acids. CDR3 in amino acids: CASSTGNTIYF. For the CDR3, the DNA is TGTGCCAGCAGTACAGGAAACACCATATATTTT.